This TCR beta chain was recorded in a study of monozygotic twins with inflammatory bowel disease. The input for each TCR library was around 3.5 ug of total RNA. TCRdb processed the 5' RACE reads again and assigns one entry to each CDR3 protein, with no DNA. This sample's clone table lists about 210,000 distinct CDR3 sequences. CDR3 size: 17 residues. Germline values: CDR1 SGDLS, CDR2 YYNGEE. V is TRBV9 and J is TRBJ2-3; checking the TCRdb D call of TRBD2 is not possible without DNA. The clonotype was recovered from a human donor with ulcerative colitis or Crohn's disease, or a healthy co-twin of an affected twin (not recorded which). The sequenced sample consisted of blood. CDR3 residues: CASSVVAGGPFADTQYF.